This is a list of T cell receptor beta chains from one sample in a study of PD-1 blockade in mismatch repair-deficient tumors. Antigens for these TCRs are unknown. TCRdb keeps only in-frame clones here, not all; method: immunoSEQ multiplex PCR. The sample lists more than 12,000 clones; 84% were seen once. The specimen was cells cultured in vitro, collected from a patient treated with pembrolizumab. All receptors derive from an adult with mismatch repair-deficient cancer. The CDR3 runs from the conserved cysteine through the conserved F or W. A D gene is named only where the DNA matches it firmly. Part of the rows lack a size; the others show once, few, many or a class for expanded clones.

D: TRBD1
size: -
V: TRBV5-6
J: TRBJ2-5
CDR3: CASSLLGTEGETQYF
DNA: TGTGCCAGCAGCTTGTTAGGGACAGAAGGGGAGACCCAGTACTTC

D: -
size: few
V: TRBV5-4
J: TRBJ2-6
CDR3: CASSSVSGANVLTF
DNA: TGTGCCAGCAGTTCTGTCTCTGGGGCCAACGTCCTGACTTTC

D: -
size: -
V: TRBV2
J: TRBJ1-1
CDR3: CASSWDGTNTEAFF
DNA: TGTGCCAGCAGCTGGGACGGCACAAACACTGAAGCTTTCTTT

D: TRBD2
size: -
V: TRBV11-2
J: TRBJ2-5
CDR3: CASSLGRGGYETQYF
DNA: TGTGCCAGCAGCTTAGGTCGGGGAGGGTACGAGACCCAGTACTTC

D: -
size: -
V: TRBV19
J: TRBJ1-5
CDR3: CASSLDEQLLLVQPQHF
DNA: TGTGCCAGTAGCTTGGATGAACAGCTACTACTCGTTCAGCCCCAGCATTTT

D: -
size: once
V: TRBV4-1
J: TRBJ2-7
CDR3: CASSQTVLAEYEQYF
DNA: TGCGCCAGCAGCCAAACGGTACTAGCCGAGTACGAGCAGTACTTC

D: -
size: -
V: TRBV5-1
J: TRBJ2-7
CDR3: CASSLGGTGSYEQYF
DNA: TGCGCCAGCAGCTTAGGAGGGACGGGTTCCTACGAGCAGTACTTC

D: TRBD1
size: few
V: TRBV27
J: TRBJ2-7
CDR3: CASSFRGQGLEQYF
DNA: TGTGCCAGCAGTTTCCGGGGACAGGGCTTAGAGCAGTACTTC

D: TRBD1
size: -
V: TRBV19
J: TRBJ2-1
CDR3: CASSIVGQGYNEQFF
DNA: TGTGCCAGTAGTATAGTGGGACAGGGTTACAATGAGCAGTTCTTC

D: -
size: -
V: TRBV6-6
J: TRBJ2-5
CDR3: CASSPSVEETQYF
DNA: TGTGCCAGCAGTCCTAGCGTCGAAGAGACCCAGTACTTC

D: -
size: -
V: TRBV18
J: TRBJ2-7
CDR3: CASSPDSSYEQYF
DNA: TGTGCCAGCTCACCCGATTCCTCCTACGAGCAGTACTTC

D: -
size: -
V: TRBV27
J: TRBJ1-5
CDR3: CASSLSGMGNQPQHF
DNA: TGTGCCAGCAGTTTATCGGGGATGGGGAATCAGCCCCAGCATTTT

D: -
size: -
V: TRBV9
J: TRBJ2-5
CDR3: CASSVASAYQETQYF
DNA: TGTGCCAGCAGCGTAGCGTCTGCTTACCAAGAGACCCAGTACTTC

D: TRBD1
size: once
V: TRBV4-1
J: TRBJ2-5
CDR3: CASSQESRAGGPETQYF
DNA: TGCGCCAGCAGCCAAGAATCGAGGGCAGGGGGACCAGAGACCCAGTACTTC

D: -
size: -
V: TRBV4-2
J: TRBJ1-2
CDR3: CASSQVGPGGYTF
DNA: TGTGCCAGCAGCCAGGTGGGGCCAGGGGGCTACACCTTC

D: -
size: -
V: TRBV7-2
J: TRBJ1-3
CDR3: CASSRSPSPRSANTIYF
DNA: TGTGCCAGCAGCCGCTCTCCGTCTCCCCGATCGGCAAACACCATATATTTT

D: -
size: -
V: TRBV30
J: TRBJ2-7
CDR3: CAWSFRGQYSYEQYF
DNA: TGTGCCTGGAGTTTTAGGGGTCAATACTCCTACGAGCAGTACTTC

D: -
size: -
V: TRBV18
J: TRBJ2-5
CDR3: CASSSRTEETQYF
DNA: TGTGCCAGCTCATCCCGGACAGAAGAGACCCAGTACTTC